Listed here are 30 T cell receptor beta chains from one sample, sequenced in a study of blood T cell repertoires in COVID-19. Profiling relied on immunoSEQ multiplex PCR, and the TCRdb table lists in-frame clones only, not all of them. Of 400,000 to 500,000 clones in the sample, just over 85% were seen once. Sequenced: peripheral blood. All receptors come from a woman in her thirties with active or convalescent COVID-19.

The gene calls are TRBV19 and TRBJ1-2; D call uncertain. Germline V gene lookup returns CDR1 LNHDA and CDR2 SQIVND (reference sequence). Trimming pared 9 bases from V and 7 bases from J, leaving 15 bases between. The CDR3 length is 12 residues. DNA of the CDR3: TGTGCCAGCCCACGGACGGACTTTGGCTACACCTTC. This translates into CASPRTDFGYTF. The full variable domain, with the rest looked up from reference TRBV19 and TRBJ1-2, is DGGITQSPKYLFRKEGQNVTLSCEQNLNHDAMYWYRQDPGQGLRLIYYSQIVNDFQKGDIAEGYSVSREKKESFPLTVTSAQKNPTAFYLCASPRTDFGYTFGSGTRLTVV.

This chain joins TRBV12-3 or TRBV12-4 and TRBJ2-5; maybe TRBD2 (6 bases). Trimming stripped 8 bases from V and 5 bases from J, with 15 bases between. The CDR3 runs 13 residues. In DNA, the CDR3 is TGTGCCAGCGGACCGGGAGCAGGGGAGACCCAGTACTTC. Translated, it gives CASGPGAGETQYF.

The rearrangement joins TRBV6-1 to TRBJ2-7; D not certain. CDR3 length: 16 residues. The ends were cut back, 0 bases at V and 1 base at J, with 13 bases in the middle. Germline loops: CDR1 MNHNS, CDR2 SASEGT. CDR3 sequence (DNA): TGTGCCAGCAGTGAAGCGTCAGTGGTCGGGTCCTACGAGCAGTACTTC. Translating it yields CASSEASVVGSYEQYF.

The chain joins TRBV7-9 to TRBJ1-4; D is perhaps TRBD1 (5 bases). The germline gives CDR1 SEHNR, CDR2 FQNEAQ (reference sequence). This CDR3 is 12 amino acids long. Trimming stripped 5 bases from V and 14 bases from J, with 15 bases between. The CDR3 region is CASSGNRPDLFF. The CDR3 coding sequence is TGTGCCAGCAGCGGGAACAGGCCGGATCTGTTTTTT.

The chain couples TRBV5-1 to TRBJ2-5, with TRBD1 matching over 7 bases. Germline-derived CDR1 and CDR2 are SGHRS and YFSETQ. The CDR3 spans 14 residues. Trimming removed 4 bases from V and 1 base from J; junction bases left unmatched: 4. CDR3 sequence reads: CASSVGDSQETQYF. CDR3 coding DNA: TGCGCCAGCAGCGTAGGGGACAGCCAAGAGACCCAGTACTTC.

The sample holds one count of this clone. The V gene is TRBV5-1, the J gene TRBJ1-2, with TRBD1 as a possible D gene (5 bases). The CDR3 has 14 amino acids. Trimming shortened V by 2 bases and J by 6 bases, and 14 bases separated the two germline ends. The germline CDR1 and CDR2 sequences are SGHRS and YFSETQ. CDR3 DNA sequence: TGCGCCAGCAGCTTTGGTGAAGGGGCGGATGGCTACACCTTC. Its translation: CASSFGEGADGYTF. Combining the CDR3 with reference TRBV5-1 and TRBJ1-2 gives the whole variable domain KAGVTQTPRYLIKTRGQQVTLSCSPISGHRSVSWYQQTPGQGLQFLFEYFSETQRNKGNFPGRFSGRQFSNSRSEMNVSTLELGDSALYLCASSFGEGADGYTFGSGTRLTVV.

CDR3 DNA: TGCGCCAGCAGCTTGGATGCGCGCTCCTACGAGCAGTACTTC. Amino acid sequence: CASSLDARSYEQYF. This chain connects TRBV5-1 to TRBJ2-7; D not certain. V was shortened by 0 bases and J by 0 bases, with 7 bases between the two germline ends. The CDR3 is 14 amino acids. In germline, CDR1 is SGHRS, CDR2 YFSETQ. The whole variable domain, remainder taken from reference TRBV5-1 and TRBJ2-7, is KAGVTQTPRYLIKTRGQQVTLSCSPISGHRSVSWYQQTPGQGLQFLFEYFSETQRNKGNFPGRFSGRQFSNSRSEMNVSTLELGDSALYLCASSLDARSYEQYFGPGTRLTVT.

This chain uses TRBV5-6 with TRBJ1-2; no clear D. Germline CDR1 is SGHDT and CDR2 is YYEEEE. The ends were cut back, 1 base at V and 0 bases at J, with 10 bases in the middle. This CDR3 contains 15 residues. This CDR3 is CASSLQAPSNYGYTF. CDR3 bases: TGTGCCAGCAGCTTGCAGGCACCTTCTAACTATGGCTACACCTTC.

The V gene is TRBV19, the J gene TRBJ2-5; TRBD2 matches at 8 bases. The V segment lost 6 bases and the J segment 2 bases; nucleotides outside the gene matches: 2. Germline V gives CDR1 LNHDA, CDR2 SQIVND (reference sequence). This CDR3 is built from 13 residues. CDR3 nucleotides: TGTGCCAGTAGACGGGGGGGGCAAGAGACCCAGTACTTC. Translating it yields CASRRGGQETQYF.

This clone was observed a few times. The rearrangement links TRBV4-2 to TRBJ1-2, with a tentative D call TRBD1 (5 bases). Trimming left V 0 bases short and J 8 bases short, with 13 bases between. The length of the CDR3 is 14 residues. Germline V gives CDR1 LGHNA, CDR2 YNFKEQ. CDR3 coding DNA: TGTGCCAGCAGCCAAGAGGGGAGGGGTCGGGGCTACACCTTC. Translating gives CASSQEGRGRGYTF.

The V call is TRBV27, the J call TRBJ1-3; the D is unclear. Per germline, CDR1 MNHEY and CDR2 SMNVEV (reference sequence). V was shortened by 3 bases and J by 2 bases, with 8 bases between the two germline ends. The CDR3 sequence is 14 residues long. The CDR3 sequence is CASSFPRTGNTIYF. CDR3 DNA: TGTGCCAGCAGTTTTCCGCGTACTGGAAACACCATATATTTT.

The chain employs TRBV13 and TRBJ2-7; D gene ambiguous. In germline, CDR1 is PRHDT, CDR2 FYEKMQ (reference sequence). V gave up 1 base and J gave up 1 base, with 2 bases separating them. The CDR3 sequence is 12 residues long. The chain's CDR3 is CASSLASYEQYF. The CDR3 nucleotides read TGTGCCAGCAGCTTAGCATCCTACGAGCAGTACTTC.

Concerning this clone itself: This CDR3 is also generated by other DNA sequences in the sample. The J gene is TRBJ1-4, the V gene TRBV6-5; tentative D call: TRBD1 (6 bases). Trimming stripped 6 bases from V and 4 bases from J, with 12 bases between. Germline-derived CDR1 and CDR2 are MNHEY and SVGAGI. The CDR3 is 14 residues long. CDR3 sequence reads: CASSYGQFNEKLFF. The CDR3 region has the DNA TGTGCCAGCAGCTACGGACAGTTTAATGAAAAACTGTTTTTT.

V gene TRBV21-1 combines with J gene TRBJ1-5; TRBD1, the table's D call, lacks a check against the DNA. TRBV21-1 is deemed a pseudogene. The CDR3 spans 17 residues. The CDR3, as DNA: TGTGCCAGCAACGACAGGGGGCTCCCTTATAGCAATCAGCCCCAGCATTTT. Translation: CASNDRGLPYSNQPQHF.

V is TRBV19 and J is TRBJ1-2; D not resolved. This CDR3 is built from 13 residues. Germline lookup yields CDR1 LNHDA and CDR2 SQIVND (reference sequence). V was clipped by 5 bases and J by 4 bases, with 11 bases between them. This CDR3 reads CASSYSVSYGYTF. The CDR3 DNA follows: TGTGCCAGTAGTTACTCGGTTAGCTATGGCTACACCTTC.

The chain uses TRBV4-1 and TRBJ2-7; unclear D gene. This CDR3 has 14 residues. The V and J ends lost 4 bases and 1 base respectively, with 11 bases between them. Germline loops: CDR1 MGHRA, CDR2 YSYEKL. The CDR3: CASSREFTSYEQYF. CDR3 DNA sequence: TGCGCCAGCAGCCGTGAGTTCACTTCCTACGAGCAGTACTTC.

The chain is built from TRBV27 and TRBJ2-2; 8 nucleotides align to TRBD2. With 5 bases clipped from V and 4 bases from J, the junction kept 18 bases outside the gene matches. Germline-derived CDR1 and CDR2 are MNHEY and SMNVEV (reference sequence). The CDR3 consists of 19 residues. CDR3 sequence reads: CASSDNPLGPGGLTGELFF. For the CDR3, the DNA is TGTGCCAGCAGTGACAACCCCTTAGGTCCGGGAGGGCTCACCGGGGAGCTGTTTTTT.

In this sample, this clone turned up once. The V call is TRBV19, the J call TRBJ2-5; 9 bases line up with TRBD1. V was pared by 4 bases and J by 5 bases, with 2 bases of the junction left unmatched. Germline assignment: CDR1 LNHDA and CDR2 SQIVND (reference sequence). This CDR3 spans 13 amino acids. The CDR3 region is CASSRGQGETQYF. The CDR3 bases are TGTGCCAGTAGTAGGGGACAGGGCGAGACCCAGTACTTC.

CDR3 region: CSVNTDRGSETQYF. In DNA form, the CDR3 reads TGCAGCGTGAATACTGACAGGGGGTCAGAGACCCAGTACTTC. V usage is TRBV29-1 and J usage is TRBJ2-5; 9 positions match TRBD1. V dropped 6 bases and J dropped 4; count of bases not matched to a gene: 9. Germline lookup yields CDR1 SQVTM and CDR2 ANQGSEA. The length of the CDR3 is 14 residues.

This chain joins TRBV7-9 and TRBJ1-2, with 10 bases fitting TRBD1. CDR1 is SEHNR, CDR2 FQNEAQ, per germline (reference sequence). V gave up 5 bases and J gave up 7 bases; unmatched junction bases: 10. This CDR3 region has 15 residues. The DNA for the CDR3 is TGTGCCAGCAGCGCCCCAGGGACAGGGGTTGTTGGCTACACCTTC. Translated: CASSAPGTGVVGYTF. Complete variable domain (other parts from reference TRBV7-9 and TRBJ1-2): DTGVSQNPRHKITKRGQNVTFRCDPISEHNRLYWYRQTLGQGPEFLTYFQNEAQLEKSRLLSDRFSAERPKGSFSTLEIQRTEQGDSAMYLCASSAPGTGVVGYTFGSGTRLTVV.

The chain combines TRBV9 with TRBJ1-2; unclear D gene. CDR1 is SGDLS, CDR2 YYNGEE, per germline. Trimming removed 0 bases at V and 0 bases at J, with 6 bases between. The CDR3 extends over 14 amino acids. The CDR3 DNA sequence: TGTGCCAGCAGCGTAGCTCCCCCTAACTATGGCTACACCTTC. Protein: CASSVAPPNYGYTF.

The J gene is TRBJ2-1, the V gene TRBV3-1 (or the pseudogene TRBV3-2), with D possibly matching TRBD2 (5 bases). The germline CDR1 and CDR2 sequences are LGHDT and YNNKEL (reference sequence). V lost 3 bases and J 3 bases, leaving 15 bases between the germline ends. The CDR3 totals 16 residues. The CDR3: CASSHRLSDYYNEQFF. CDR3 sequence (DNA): TGTGCCAGCAGCCATAGACTCTCTGACTACTACAATGAGCAGTTCTTC.

CDR3 region: CASSIGASGKDTQYF. CDR3 sequence (DNA): TGTGCCAGTAGTATAGGGGCTAGCGGAAAAGATACGCAGTATTTT. The chain links TRBV19 to TRBJ2-3; TRBD2 aligns across 7 bases. From germline, CDR1 is LNHDA and CDR2 SQIVND (reference sequence). The V gene end was trimmed by 1 base and the J gene end by 5 bases; junction bases not matched to a gene: 6. The CDR3 contains 15 residues.

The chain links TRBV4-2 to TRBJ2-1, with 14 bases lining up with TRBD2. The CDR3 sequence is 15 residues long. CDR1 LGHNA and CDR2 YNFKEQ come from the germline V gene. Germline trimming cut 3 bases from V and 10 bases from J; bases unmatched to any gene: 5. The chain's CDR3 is CASSQMGLAGDEQFF. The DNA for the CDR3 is TGTGCCAGCAGCCAGATGGGACTAGCGGGGGACGAGCAGTTCTTC.

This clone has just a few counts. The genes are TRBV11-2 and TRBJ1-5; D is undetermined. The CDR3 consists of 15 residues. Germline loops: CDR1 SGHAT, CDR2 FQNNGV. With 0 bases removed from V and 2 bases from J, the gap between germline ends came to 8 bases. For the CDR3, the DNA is TGTGCCAGCAGCTTAGAAGGAGAGCGCAATCAGCCCCAGCATTTT. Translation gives CASSLEGERNQPQHF.

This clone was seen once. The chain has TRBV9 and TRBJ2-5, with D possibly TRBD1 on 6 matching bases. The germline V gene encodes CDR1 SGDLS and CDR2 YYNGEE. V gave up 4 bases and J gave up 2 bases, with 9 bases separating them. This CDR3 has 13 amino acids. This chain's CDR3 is CASSQTGQETQYF. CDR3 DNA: TGTGCCAGCAGCCAGACAGGACAAGAGACCCAGTACTTC. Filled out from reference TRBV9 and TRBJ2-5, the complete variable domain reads DSGVTQTPKHLITATGQRVTLRCSPRSGDLSVYWYQQSLDQGLQFLIQYYNGEERAKGNILERFSAQQFPDLHSELNLSSLELGDSALYFCASSQTGQETQYFGPGTRLLVL.

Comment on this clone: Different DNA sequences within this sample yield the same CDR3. DNA of the CDR3: TGTGCCTGGAGCGTAACCTACAATGAGCAGTTCTTC. Translated, it gives CAWSVTYNEQFF. The chain uses TRBV30 and TRBJ2-1; D remains unclear. Germline CDR1 GTSNPN, CDR2 SVGIG (reference sequence). The CDR3 extends over 12 amino acids. V lost 3 bases and J 2 bases, leaving 5 bases between the germline ends.

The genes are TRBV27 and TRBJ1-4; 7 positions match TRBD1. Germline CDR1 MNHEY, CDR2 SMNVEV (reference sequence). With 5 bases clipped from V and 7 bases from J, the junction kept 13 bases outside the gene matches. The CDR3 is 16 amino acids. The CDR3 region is CASSANRQGWGEKLFF. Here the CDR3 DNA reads TGTGCCAGCAGTGCAAACAGACAGGGTTGGGGTGAAAAACTGTTTTTT. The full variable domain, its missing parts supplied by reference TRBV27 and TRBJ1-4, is EAQVTQNPRYLITVTGKKLTVTCSQNMNHEYMSWYRQDPGLGLRQIYYSMNVEVTDKGDVPEGYKVSRKEKRNFPLILESPSPNQTSLYFCASSANRQGWGEKLFFGSGTQLSVL.

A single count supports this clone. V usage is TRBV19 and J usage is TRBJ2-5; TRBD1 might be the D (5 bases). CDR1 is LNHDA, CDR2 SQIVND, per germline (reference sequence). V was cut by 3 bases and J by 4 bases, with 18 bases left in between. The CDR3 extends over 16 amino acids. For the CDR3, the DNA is TGTGCCAGTAGTATCGGTGGGGCAGTCCAGGGAGAGACCCAGTACTTC. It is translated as CASSIGGAVQGETQYF.

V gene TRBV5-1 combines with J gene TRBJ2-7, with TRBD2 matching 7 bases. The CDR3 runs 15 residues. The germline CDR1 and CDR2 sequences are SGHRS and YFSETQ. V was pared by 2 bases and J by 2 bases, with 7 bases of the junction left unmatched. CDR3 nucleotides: TGCGCCAGCAGCTTCAACGGCGGGGGACCCTACGAGCAGTACTTC. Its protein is CASSFNGGGPYEQYF.